This TCR beta chain was sequenced for a study of blood T cell repertoires in COVID-19. Turning to the study itself: Sites across the United States, Italy and Spain contributed samples from acute and convalescent COVID-19. In each case, the material was cDNA or gDNA derived from T cells, B-cell-depleted T cells, or PBMCs.

As originally analysed: Scientists estimated how many nucleated cells there were by amplifying reference gene primers. Only in-frame clones appear in the TCRdb table, and some are missing; sequencing was by immunoSEQ multiplex PCR. That table gives V, J and clone size, and the DNA gave D and trimming. The data contain some 150,000 clones, around 80% of them singletons. CDR3 length: 14 amino acids. Per the germline V gene, CDR1 is MDHEN and CDR2 is SYDVKM. V was clipped by 3 bases and J by 3 bases, with 11 bases between them. Donors were grouped by their self-reported clinical history. Sequencing was done on a sample of PBMCs or T cells enriched from blood (not recorded which). The clonotype was recovered from a woman between 50 and 59 years old who had recovered from COVID-19. This rearrangement joins TRBV28 to TRBJ1-1, with D possibly TRBD1 on 6 matching bases. The CDR3 nucleotides are TGTGCCAGCAGTTTCAAGCAGGGGCACACTGAAGCTTTCTTT. Translation: CASSFKQGHTEAFF.